The present TCR beta chain was sequenced within a study of blood T cell repertoires in COVID-19. Across the whole study: COVID-19 samples from acute and convalescent phases originated in the United States, Italy and Spain.

This clone was detected once. The CDR3 spans 15 residues. V lost 8 bases and J lost 2, with 15 bases in between. Germline V gene lookup returns CDR1 SNHLY and CDR2 FYNNEI. Repertoires were generated with immunoSEQ multiplex PCR, while TCRdb's copy carries only in-frame clones and drops some. The table lists some 83,000 clones, about 83% of them singletons. The sequenced sample was peripheral blood. V usage is TRBV2 and J usage is TRBJ2-2; D possibly corresponds to TRBD1 (6 bases). This clonotype was obtained from a woman aged 80 or older with active or convalescent COVID-19. CDR3 nucleotides: TGTGCCAGCCGCTCTGGGACATCTAACACCGGGGAGCTGTTTTTT. Translation: CASRSGTSNTGELFF.